This TCR beta chain was captured in a study of shared clonotypes between healthy human individuals (dated by TCRdb to 2020 to 2021). Study-wide context: The cohort included a few men and a couple of women between 18 and 49 years of age. For each donor, CD4 naive and CD4 memory were each run on three plates, CD8 naive on two plates, and CD8 memory on one plate. To estimate repertoire size and how much clonotype sharing occurs between individuals, the study deeply sequenced the blood TCR repertoires of 5 or 6 healthy adults. To increase sequencing depth and limit assay-specific biases, different laboratories used diverse techniques to prepare libraries and sequence TCR repertoires. Leukapheresis yielded between about 0.85 and 9 billion PBMCs per donor. Study-wide findings and limitations: Compared with non-shared clonotypes, the clonotypes found in all four sorted-subset donors had higher generation probabilities. Sharing across a few donors was observed for about 5% of naive CD4, about 4% of naive CD8, about 2.3% of memory CD4, and less than 0.45% of memory CD8 clonotypes. Even with the large sequencing depth, rarefaction of the sorted-subset datasets indicated that sequencing was incomplete. Pairwise subsampling led to the expectation that sequencing depth would affect the degree of clonotype sharing among donors. Sampling was restricted to blood, and TCR repertoires in tissues likely differ from the TCR repertoires found in blood. Naive subsets generally had larger estimated clonotype richness than memory subsets did. The genetic and exposure-history diversity represented was limited by the small number of donors.

V drops 6 bases and J drops 5 bases, leaving 10 bases in between. CDR1 and CDR2 are read off the germline V gene as MDHEN and SYDVKM. Reading from cysteine to phenylalanine, the CDR3 counts 13 amino acids. The sequence is cut down to CDR3 DNA, 39 bases in frame from base 1. Donors were healthy HIV-negative adults with no recently reported acute infections or vaccinations. Only Caucasian adults living in Nashville, Tennessee, USA were represented among the donors. CD4+ T cells were enriched by magnetic negative selection, after which naive cells were positively selected on CD45RA and the negative fraction was taken as the memory subset. After blood collection by leukapheresis, PBMCs were isolated using Ficoll-Histopaque density gradient centrifugation and then cryopreserved in the vapor phase of liquid nitrogen. Analytical flow cytometry was used to check the purity and quantity of every magnetically sorted T cell population. Each sorted fraction had its genomic DNA isolated and then quantified by UV absorbance on a Nanodrop 2000c.

Note on this clone: Its binding antigen is unknown. No much larger clone is present one base from it, and per-base qualities are unavailable.

TCR CDR3 regions were amplified from genomic DNA by multiplex PCR using the deep immunoSEQ assay. For each cell subset, the extracted genomic DNA was distributed evenly across all wells of several immunoSEQ 96-well plates, and each plate served as one replicate. For sorted subsets, each replicate PCR was loaded with roughly 200 ng genomic DNA, equivalent to about 30,000 T cell genomes. The purified libraries were quantified using a Qubit 3.0 fluorometer, sized with a Bioanalyzer 2100, and then quantified again using the KAPA Library Quantification kit. A separate single-read 150-cycle Illumina NextSeq 550 flow cell was used to sequence each immunoSEQ 96-well plate. The study's own analysis went as follows. The immunoSEQ output contained only junctional sequences without quality scores, so filtering could not match that applied to full-length reads. Sequences were annotated with PyIR, a Python wrapper for IgBLAST v1.9, using IMGT germline references to assign V/J genes and CDR3. Reads were filtered out if the reads had weak V/J assignments (E-value above 1e-6), no CDR3, stop codons, out-of-frame junctions, or ambiguous translated residues. A V3J clonotype was defined by an identical inferred V gene, J gene, and CDR3 amino acid sequence. To compute the percentage overlap between repertoires, the number of shared unique clonotypes was divided by the size of the smaller repertoire. Richness of each repertoire was evaluated using RTK rarefaction, the Chao1 estimator, and Recon v2.1 estimates of unobserved clonotypes. Generation probabilities were computed with OLGA for all TCRbeta clonotypes obtained by the gDNA method from several donors. TCRdb mirrors the immuneACCESS table, restricted to in-frame sequences. Some clones are absent from its copies; in checked studies, under half trace to an unresolved V gene, and the reason for the others is unknown. The DNA gave D and trimming, while V, J and clone size come from that table. The sample includes about 1 million clones, with around 82% observed a single time. Under 0.65% of the sample goes to the ten largest clones.

The rearrangement joined TRBV28 to TRBJ2-2; the D gene is perhaps TRBD1 or TRBD2, as each covers 5 bases. Material: memory CD4+ T cells from PBMCs. Interpreted using the paper, the cell subset or site label stands for: CD45RA-negative fraction. This TCR came from a young man in good health. Some clones in this sample may be carry-over from other donors' samples. At the DNA level, the sequence is TGTGCCAGCAGCCGGGGCTTGACCGGGGAGCTGTTTTTT. Its amino acids are CASSRGLTGELFF.